The present T cell receptor beta chain was sequenced within a study of neurological immune-mediated disorders. The starting material, 2 million PBMCs stored at -80 C, gave rise to the unsorted libraries. The cDNA was synthesized by 5'RACE incorporating 10-nucleotide random UMIs. In each sequencing run, over 170 million TCR-beta sequences were generated from 15-18 subjects. TCRdb re-called the 5' RACE reads through MiXCR, storing one row per CDR3 protein. The table includes 25,000 to 35,000 distinct CDR3 sequences, approximately 4.5% detected once. This clonotype was seen many times. CDR1 and CDR2 (germline): LGHDT, YNNKEL (reference sequence). The CDR3 sequence is 15 residues long. The junction had 4 bases not matched to a gene; V was cut back by 2 bases and J by 1 base.

The chain carries TRBV3-1 and TRBJ2-5; 7 nucleotides line up with TRBD2. Sequencing was carried out using PBMCs. The TCR sequence derives from a man aged 18 to 29 in good health. CDR3 nucleotides: TGTGCCAGCAGCCAACGAGGGAGGGCCCAAGAGACCCAGTACTTC. This gives the protein CASSQRGRAQETQYF.